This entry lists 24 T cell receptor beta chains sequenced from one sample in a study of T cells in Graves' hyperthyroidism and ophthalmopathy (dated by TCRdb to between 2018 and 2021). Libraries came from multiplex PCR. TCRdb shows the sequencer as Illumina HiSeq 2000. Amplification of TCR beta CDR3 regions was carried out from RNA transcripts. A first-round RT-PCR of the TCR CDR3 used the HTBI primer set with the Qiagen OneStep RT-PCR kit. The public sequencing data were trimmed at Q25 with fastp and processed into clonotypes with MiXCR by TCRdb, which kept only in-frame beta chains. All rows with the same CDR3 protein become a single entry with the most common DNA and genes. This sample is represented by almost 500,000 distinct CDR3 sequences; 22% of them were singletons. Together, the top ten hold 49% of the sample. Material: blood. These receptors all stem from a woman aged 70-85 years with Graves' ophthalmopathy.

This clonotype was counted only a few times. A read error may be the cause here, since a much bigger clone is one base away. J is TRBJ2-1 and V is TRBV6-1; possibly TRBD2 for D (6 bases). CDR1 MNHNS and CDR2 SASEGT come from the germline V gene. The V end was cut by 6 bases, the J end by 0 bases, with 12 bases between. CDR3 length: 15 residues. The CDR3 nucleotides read TGTGCCAGCAGACGGGACTCGAGCTCCTACAATGAGCAGTTCTTC. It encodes CASRRDSSSYNEQFF.

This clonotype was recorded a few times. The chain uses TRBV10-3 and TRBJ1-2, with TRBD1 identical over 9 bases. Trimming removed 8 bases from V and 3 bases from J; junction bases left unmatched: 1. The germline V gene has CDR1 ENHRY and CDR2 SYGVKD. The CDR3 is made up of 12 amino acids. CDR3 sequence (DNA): TGTGCCATCCGGGACAGGGACTATGGCTACACCTTC. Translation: CAIRDRDYGYTF.

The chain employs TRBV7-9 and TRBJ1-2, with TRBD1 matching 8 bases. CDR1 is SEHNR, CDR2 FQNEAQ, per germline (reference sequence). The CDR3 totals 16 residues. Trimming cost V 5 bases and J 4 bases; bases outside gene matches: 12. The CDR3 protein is CASSQTRTGITYGYTF. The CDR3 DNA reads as TGTGCCAGCAGCCAAACCCGGACAGGGATTACCTATGGCTACACCTTC.

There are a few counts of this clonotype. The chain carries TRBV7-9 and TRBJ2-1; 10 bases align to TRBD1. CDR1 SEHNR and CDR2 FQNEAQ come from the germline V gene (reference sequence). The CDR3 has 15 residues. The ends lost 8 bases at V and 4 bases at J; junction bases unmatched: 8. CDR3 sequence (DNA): TGTGCCAGCGGCTCGGGGACAGGGGTTTACAATGAGCAGTTCTTC. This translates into CASGSGTGVYNEQFF.

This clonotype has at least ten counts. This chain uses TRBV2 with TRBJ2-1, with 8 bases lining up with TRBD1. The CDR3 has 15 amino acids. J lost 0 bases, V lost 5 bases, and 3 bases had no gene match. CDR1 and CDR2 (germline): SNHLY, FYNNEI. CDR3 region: CASSRDRSSYNEQFF. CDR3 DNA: TGTGCCAGCAGTAGGGACAGGAGCTCCTACAATGAGCAGTTCTTC.

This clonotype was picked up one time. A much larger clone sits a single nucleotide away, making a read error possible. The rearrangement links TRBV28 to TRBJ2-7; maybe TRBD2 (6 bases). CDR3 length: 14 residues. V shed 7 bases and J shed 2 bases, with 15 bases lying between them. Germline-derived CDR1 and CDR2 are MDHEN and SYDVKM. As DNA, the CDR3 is TGTGCCAGCACCGGGGGACTGATTACCTACGAGCAGTACTTC. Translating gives CASTGGLITYEQYF.

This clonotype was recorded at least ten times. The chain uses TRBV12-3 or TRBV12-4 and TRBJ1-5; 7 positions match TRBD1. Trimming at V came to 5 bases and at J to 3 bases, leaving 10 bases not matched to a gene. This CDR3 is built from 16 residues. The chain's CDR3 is CASSLNGQVANQPQHF. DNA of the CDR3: TGTGCCAGCAGTCTGAACGGACAGGTCGCCAATCAGCCCCAGCATTTT.

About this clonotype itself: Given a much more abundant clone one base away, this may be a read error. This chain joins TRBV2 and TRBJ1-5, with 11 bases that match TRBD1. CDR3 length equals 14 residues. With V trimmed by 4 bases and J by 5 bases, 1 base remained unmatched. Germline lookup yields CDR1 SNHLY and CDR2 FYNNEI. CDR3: CASSADRGHQPQHF. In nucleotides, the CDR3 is TGTGCCAGCAGTGCGGACAGGGGGCATCAGCCCCAGCATTTT.

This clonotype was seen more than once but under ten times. In DNA, the CDR3 is TGTGCCAGCAGTGGAGGGGCAAACATTCAGTACTTC. Amino acids: CASSGGANIQYF. The chain uses TRBV6-1 and TRBJ2-4; TRBD1 or TRBD2 may be the D gene (5 bases each). Deletions cut 4 bases from V and 6 bases from J, with 7 bases between. The CDR3 is 12 amino acids. The germline V gene encodes CDR1 MNHNS and CDR2 SASEGT.

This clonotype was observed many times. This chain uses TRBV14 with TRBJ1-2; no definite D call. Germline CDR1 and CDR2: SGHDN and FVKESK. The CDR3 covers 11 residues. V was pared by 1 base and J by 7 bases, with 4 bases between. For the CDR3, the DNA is TGTGCCAGCAGCCAAGCGGGTGGCTACACCTTC. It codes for CASSQAGGYTF. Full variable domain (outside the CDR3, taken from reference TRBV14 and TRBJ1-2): EAGVTQFPSHSVIEKGQTVTLRCDPISGHDNLYWYRRVMGKEIKFLLHFVKESKQDESGMPNNRFLAERTGGTYSTLKVQPAELEDSGVYFCASSQAGGYTFGSGTRLTVV.

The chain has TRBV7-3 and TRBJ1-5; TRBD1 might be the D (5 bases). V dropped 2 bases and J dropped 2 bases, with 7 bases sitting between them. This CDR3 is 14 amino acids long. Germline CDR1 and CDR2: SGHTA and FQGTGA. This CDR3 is CASSLWGGNQPQHF. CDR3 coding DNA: TGTGCCAGCAGCTTATGGGGGGGCAATCAGCCCCAGCATTTT.

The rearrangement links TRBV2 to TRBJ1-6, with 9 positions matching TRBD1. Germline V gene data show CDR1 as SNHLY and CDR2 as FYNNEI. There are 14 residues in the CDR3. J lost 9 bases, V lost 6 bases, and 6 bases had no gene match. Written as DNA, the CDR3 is TGTGCCAGCAGATTACAGGGGGCCACTTCACCCCTCCACTTT. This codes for CASRLQGATSPLHF.

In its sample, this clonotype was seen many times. CDR3 in DNA: TGTGCCAGCAGTTTTAGGACAGGGTCAAGCGGGGAGCTGTTTTTT. This codes for CASSFRTGSSGELFF. The rearrangement uses TRBV12-3 or TRBV12-4 and TRBJ2-2, with 8 bases lining up with TRBD1. CDR3 length: 15 amino acids. V trimming: 3 bases; J trimming: 7 bases; junction bases outside the gene matches: 7.

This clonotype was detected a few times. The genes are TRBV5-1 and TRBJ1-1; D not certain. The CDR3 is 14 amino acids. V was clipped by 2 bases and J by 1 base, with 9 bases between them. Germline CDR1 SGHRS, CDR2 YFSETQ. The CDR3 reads CASSLPDSNTEAFF. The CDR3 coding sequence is TGCGCCAGCAGCTTACCGGACTCGAACACTGAAGCTTTCTTT.

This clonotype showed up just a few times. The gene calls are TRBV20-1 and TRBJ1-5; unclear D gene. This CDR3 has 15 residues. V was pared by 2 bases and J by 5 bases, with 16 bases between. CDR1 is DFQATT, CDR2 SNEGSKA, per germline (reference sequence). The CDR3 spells CSARYRTGKDQPQHF. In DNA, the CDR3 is TGCAGTGCTAGATACCGAACCGGGAAAGATCAGCCCCAGCATTTT.

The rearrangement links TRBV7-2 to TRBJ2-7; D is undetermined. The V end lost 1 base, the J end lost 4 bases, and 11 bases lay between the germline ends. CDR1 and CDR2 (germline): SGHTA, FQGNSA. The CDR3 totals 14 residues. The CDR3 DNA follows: TGTGCCAGCAGCTTAGTGTCTTATGGGTACGAGCAGTACTTC. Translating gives CASSLVSYGYEQYF.

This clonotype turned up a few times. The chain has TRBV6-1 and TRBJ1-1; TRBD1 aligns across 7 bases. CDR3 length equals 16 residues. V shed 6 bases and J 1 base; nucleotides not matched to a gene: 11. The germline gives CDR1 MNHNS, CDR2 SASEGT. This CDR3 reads CASRFPTGPGNTEAFF. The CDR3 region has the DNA TGTGCCAGCAGATTCCCGACAGGGCCTGGGAACACTGAAGCTTTCTTT.

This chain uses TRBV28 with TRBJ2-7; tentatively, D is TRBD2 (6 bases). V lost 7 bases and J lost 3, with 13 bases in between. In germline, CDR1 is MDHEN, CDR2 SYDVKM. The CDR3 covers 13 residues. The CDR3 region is CASNRRGNYEQYF. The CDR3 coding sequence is TGTGCCAGCAATCGTCGCGGGAACTACGAGCAGTACTTC. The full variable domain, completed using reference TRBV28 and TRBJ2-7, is DVKVTQSSRYLVKRTGEKVFLECVQDMDHENMFWYRQDPGLGLRLIYFSYDVKMKEKGDIPEGYSVSREKKERFSLILESASTNQTSMYLCASNRRGNYEQYFGPGTRLTVT.

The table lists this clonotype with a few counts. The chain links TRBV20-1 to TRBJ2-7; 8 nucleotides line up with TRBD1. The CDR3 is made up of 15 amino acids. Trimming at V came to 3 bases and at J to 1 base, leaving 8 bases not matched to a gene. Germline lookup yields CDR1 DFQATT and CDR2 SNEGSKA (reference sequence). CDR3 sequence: CSARGRQGRSYEQYF. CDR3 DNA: TGCAGTGCTAGGGGACGACAGGGGAGATCCTACGAGCAGTACTTC.

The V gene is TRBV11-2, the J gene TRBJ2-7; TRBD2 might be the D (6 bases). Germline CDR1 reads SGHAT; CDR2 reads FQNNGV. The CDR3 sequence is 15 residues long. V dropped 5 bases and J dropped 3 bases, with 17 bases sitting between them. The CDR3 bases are TGTGCCAGCAGCAACCGGTGGCGGGACCACTACGAGCAGTACTTC. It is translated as CASSNRWRDHYEQYF.

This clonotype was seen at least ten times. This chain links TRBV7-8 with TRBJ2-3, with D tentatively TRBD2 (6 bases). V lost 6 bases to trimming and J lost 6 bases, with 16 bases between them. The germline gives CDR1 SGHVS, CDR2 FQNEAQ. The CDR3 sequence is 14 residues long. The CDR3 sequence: CASRDGRPTDTQYF. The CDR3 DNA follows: TGTGCCAGCAGAGACGGGAGACCCACGGATACGCAGTATTTT.

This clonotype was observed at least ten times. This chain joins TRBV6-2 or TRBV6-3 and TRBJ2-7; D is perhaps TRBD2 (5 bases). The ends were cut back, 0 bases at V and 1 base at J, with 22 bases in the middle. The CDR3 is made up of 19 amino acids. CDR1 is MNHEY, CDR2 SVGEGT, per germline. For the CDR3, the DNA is TGTGCCAGCAGTTACTCGCTATGGCTGGGGAAAGCGGTATCCTACGAGCAGTACTTC. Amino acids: CASSYSLWLGKAVSYEQYF.

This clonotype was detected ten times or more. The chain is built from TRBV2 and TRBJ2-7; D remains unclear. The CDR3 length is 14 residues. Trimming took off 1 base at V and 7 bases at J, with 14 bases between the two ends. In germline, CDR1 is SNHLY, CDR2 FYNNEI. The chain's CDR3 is CASSEGGGMGEQYF. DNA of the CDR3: TGTGCCAGCAGTGAAGGTGGCGGAATGGGGGAGCAGTACTTC.

The CDR3 is CASGLTVGELFF. The CDR3 region has the DNA TGTGCCAGTGGACTAACGGTCGGGGAGCTGTTTTTT. The chain carries TRBV19 and TRBJ2-2, with a weak D call TRBD2 (6 bases). V was clipped by 8 bases and J by 7 bases, with 11 bases between them. CDR1 LNHDA and CDR2 SQIVND come from the germline V gene (reference sequence). The CDR3 totals 12 residues.